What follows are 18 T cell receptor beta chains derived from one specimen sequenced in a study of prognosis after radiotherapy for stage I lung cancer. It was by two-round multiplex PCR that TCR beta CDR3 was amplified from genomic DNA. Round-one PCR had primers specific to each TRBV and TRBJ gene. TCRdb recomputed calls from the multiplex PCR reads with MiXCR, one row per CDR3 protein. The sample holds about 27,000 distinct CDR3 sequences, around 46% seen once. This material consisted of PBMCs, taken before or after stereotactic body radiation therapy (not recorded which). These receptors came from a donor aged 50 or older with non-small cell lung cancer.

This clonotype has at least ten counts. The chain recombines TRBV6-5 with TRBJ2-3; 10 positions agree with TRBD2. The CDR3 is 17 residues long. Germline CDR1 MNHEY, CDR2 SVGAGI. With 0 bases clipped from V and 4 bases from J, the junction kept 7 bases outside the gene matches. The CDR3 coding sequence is TGTGCCAGCAGTTACTCGAAGAGCGGGGGGGTTGCAGATACGCAGTATTTT. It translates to CASSYSKSGGVADTQYF.

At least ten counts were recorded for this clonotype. CDR3 nucleotide sequence: TGTGCCAGCAGCCCTGGGTCGGGGGCGACCCAGTACTTC. Its protein product is CASSPGSGATQYF. The genes are TRBV9 and TRBJ2-5; D is tentatively TRBD1 or TRBD2 (6 bases each). Per germline, CDR1 SGDLS and CDR2 YYNGEE. V was pared by 4 bases and J by 7 bases, with 14 bases between. This CDR3 spans 13 amino acids.

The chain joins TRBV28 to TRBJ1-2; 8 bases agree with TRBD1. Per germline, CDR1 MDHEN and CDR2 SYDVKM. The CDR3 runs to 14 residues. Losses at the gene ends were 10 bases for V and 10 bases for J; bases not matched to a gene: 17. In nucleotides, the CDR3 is TGTGCCAACATACGACAGGGGTTAAGAGATGTCTACACCTTC. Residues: CANIRQGLRDVYTF.

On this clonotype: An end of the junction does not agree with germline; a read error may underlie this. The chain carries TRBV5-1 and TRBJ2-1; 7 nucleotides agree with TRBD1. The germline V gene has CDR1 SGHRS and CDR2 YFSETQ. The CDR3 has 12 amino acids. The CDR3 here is CANSVTGVEQFF. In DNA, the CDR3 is TGCGCCAACAGCGTCACAGGGGTTGAGCAGTTCTTC. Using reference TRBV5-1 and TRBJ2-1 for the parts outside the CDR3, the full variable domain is KAGVTQTPRYLIKTRGQQVTLSCSPISGHRSVSWYQQTPGQGLQFLFEYFSETQRNKGNFPGRFSGRQFSNSRSEMNVSTLELGDSALYLCANSVTGVEQFFGPGTRLTVL.

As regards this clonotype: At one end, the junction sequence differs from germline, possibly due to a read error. Here the CDR3 DNA reads TGTGCCAGCAGTGACGTAGCGGCTTACACATATACGCAGTATTTT. Amino acid sequence: CASSDVAAYTYTQYF. This sequence joins TRBV28 and TRBJ2-3; a weak D match, TRBD2 (6 bases). The CDR3 spans 15 residues. The V gene's germline CDR1 is MDHEN and CDR2 SYDVKM.

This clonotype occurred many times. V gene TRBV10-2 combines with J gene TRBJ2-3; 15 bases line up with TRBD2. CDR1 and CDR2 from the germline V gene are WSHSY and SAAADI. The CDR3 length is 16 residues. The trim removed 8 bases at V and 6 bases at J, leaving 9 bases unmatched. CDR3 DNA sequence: TGCGCCAGCGGGGGGACTAGCGGGGGGTTTGGGGATACGCAGTATTTT. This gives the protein CASGGTSGGFGDTQYF.

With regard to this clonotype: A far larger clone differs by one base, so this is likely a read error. The CDR3 nucleotides are TGTGCCAGCAGCTTATCAATCGGGACTACCTACGAGCAGTACTTC. This sequence encodes CASSLSIGTTYEQYF. This sequence joins TRBV7-9 and TRBJ2-7, with 7 nucleotides matching TRBD2. CDR3 length equals 15 residues. Per germline, CDR1 SEHNR and CDR2 FQNEAQ (reference sequence). V shed 2 bases and J 2 bases; nucleotides not matched to a gene: 6.

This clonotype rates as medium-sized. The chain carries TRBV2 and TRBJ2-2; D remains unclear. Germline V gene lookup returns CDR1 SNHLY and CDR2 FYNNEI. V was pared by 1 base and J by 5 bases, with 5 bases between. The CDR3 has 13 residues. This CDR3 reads CASSEVQTGELFF. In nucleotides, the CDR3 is TGTGCCAGCAGTGAAGTACAGACCGGGGAGCTGTTTTTT.

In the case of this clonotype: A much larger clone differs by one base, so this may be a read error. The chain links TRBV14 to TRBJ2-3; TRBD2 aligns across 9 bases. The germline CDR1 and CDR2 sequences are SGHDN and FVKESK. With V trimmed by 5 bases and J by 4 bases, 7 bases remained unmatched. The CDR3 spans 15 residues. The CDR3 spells CASSIAGAWADTQYF. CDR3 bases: TGTGCCAGCAGCATAGCGGGGGCCTGGGCAGATACGCAGTATTTT.

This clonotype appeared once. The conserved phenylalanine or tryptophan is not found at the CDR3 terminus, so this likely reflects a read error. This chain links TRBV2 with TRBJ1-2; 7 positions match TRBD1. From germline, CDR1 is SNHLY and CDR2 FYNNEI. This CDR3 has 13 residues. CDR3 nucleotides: TGTGCCAGCAGAGGGACAGAAAACTGTGGCTACACCCTC. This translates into CASRGTENCGYTL.

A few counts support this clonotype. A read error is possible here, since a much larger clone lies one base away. The CDR3 is CATIRERVANEKLFF. CDR3 nucleotide sequence: TGTGCCACCATCAGAGAACGGGTCGCTAATGAAAAACTGTTTTTT. The chain has TRBV15 and TRBJ1-4; the D is unclear. Germline CDR1 and CDR2: LNHNV and YYDKDF (reference sequence). The CDR3 covers 15 residues.

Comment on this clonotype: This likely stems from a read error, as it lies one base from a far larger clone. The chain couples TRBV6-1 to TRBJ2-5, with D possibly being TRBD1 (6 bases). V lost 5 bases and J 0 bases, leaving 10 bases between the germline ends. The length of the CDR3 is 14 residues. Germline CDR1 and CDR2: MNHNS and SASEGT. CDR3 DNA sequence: TGTGCCAGCAGTCCAGGGGCCCACCAAGAGACCCAGTACTTC. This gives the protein CASSPGAHQETQYF.

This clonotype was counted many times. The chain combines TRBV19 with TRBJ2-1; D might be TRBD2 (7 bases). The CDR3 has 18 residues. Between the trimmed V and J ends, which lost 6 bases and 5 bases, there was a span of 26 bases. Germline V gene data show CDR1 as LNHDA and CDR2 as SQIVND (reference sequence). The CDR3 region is CASRDQGRGLARNNEQFF. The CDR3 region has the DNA TGTGCCAGTAGGGACCAGGGGCGGGGGCTAGCCCGTAACAATGAGCAGTTCTTC. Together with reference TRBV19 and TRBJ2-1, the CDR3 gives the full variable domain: DGGITQSPKYLFRKEGQNVTLSCEQNLNHDAMYWYRQDPGQGLRLIYYSQIVNDFQKGDIAEGYSVSREKKESFPLTVTSAQKNPTAFYLCASRDQGRGLARNNEQFFGPGTRLTVL.

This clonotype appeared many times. The CDR3 DNA follows: TGTGCCAGCAGCTACGGACAGGGGTCTAACTATGGCTACACCTTC. This translates into CASSYGQGSNYGYTF. This rearrangement joins TRBV5-5 to TRBJ1-2, with TRBD1 matching over 9 bases. The ends lost 3 bases at V and 0 bases at J; junction bases unmatched: 3. This CDR3 has 15 amino acids. Germline V gives CDR1 SGHKS, CDR2 YYEKEE (reference sequence).

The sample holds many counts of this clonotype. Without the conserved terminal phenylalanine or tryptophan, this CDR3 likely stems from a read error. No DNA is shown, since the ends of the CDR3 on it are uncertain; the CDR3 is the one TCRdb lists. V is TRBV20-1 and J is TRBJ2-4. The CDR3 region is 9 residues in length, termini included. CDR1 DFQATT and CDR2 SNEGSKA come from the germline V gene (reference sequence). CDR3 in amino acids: CSARDLRVR.

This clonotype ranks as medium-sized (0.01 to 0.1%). As DNA, the CDR3 is TGTGCTAGTGGTAGCGGGACTAGCGGGAGCAATGAGCAGTTCTTC. It is translated as CASGSGTSGSNEQFF. The chain combines TRBV12-5 with TRBJ2-1, with 14 bases aligning to TRBD2. J lost 6 bases, V lost 5 bases, and 3 bases had no gene match. Germline values: CDR1 LGHNT, CDR2 FRNRAP. The CDR3 loop spans 15 amino acids.

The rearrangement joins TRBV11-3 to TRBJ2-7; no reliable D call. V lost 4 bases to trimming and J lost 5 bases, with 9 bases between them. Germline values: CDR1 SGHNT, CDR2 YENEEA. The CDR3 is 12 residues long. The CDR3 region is CASSSMTDEQYF. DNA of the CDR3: TGTGCCAGCAGCTCAATGACGGACGAGCAGTACTTC.

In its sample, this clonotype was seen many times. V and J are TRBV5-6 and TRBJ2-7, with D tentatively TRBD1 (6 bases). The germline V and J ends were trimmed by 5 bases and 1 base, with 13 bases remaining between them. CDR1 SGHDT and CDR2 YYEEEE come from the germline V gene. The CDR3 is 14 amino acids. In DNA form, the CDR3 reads TGTGCCAGCAGGCAAACAGGGTTGTCCTACGAGCAGTACTTC. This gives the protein CASRQTGLSYEQYF.